This T cell receptor beta chain appears in the sequencing data of a study of T-cell memory formation after mild COVID-19. TCRdb reanalysed the 5' RACE reads using MiXCR and keeps one entry per CDR3 protein. This table has more than 150,000 distinct CDR3 sequences, about 22% appearing once. In germline, CDR1 is MNHEY, CDR2 SVGAGI. V lost 6 bases, J lost 7 bases, and 18 bases lay in between. The CDR3 spans 14 residues. Specimen: PBMCs or a T cell subset sorted from them (not recorded which). V and J are TRBV6-5 and TRBJ1-1; tentative D call: TRBD1 (5 bases). The TCR comes from an adult woman who had mild COVID-19 (a few samples of this study predate the infection). Cell type and time point are not known. CDR3 coding DNA: TGTGCCAGCAGCATGGGGGGAAGTCACAATGAAGCTTTCTTT. Translated: CASSMGGSHNEAFF.